This is a list of T cell receptor beta chains from one sample in a study of identical twins. TCRdb used MiXCR to reprocess the 5' RACE reads, holding one entry per CDR3 protein. The repertoire has about 520,000 distinct CDR3 sequences, about 20% of them found once; the top ten carry under 0.95%. These data are also associated with another study on T cells expressing NK-cell markers.

Sequencing was performed on CD4+ T cells sorted from blood. The source is a woman between 18 and 29 years old in good health. Each CDR3 is given with its conserved first and last residue. D genes are given only for firm matches. The size field is filled for only some rows; it gives once, few, many or a size class.

d_call	v_call	j_call	clone_size	cdr3_aa	cdr3_nt
NA	TRBV5-1	TRBJ1-1	many	CASSLVGPNTEAFF	TGCGCCAGCAGCTTGGTAGGCCCAAACACTGAAGCTTTCTTT
TRBD1	TRBV6-1	TRBJ1-5	few	CASSRSTGGNQPQHF	TGTGCCAGCAGTCGATCGACAGGGGGTAATCAGCCCCAGCATTTT
NA	TRBV29-1	TRBJ1-3	few	CSVVQDAGNTIYF	TGCAGCGTTGTTCAGGATGCGGGAAACACCATATATTTT
NA	TRBV20-1	TRBJ1-1	few	CSARVGRQVNTEAFF	TGCAGTGCTAGAGTTGGGAGACAGGTGAACACTGAAGCTTTCTTT
NA	TRBV10-2	TRBJ1-1	NA	CASRTRGQNTEAFF	TGCGCCAGCAGGACTCGGGGCCAGAACACTGAAGCTTTCTTT
NA	TRBV20-1	TRBJ1-1	NA	CSARDWGALVNTEAFF	TGCAGTGCTAGAGATTGGGGGGCGCTGGTGAACACTGAAGCTTTCTTT
TRBD1	TRBV6-1	TRBJ2-7	few	CASRSGGAMSTYEQYF	TGTGCCAGCAGGTCAGGGGGCGCGATGAGTACCTACGAGCAGTACTTC
TRBD1	TRBV12-3/TRBV12-4	TRBJ2-7	many	CASRRDSYEQYF	TGTGCCAGCAGACGGGACAGCTACGAGCAGTACTTC
NA	TRBV7-2	TRBJ2-1	few	CASSLAQNLEQFF	TGTGCCAGCAGCTTAGCGCAAAATTTGGAGCAGTTCTTC
TRBD1	TRBV4-2	TRBJ2-7	NA	CASSQAPGQQYEQYF	TGTGCCAGCAGCCAAGCCCCGGGACAGCAGTACGAGCAGTACTTC
NA	TRBV4-1	TRBJ2-1	NA	CASSQVPAGEQFF	TGCGCCAGCAGCCAAGTACCGGCCGGTGAGCAGTTCTTC
TRBD1	TRBV7-9	TRBJ2-6	NA	CASSLGPTGGNVLTF	TGTGCCAGCAGCTTAGGGCCCACAGGGGGCAACGTCCTGACTTTC
NA	TRBV20-1	TRBJ2-3	NA	CSAHRGTDTQYF	TGCAGTGCCCATAGGGGCACAGATACGCAGTATTTT
TRBD2	TRBV29-1	TRBJ2-7	NA	CSGVGGSYEQYF	TGCAGCGGGGTGGGCGGGAGTTACGAGCAGTACTTC
TRBD1	TRBV9	TRBJ1-5	few	CASSGGTGGNQPQHF	TGTGCCAGCAGCGGTGGGACAGGCGGCAATCAGCCCCAGCATTTT
NA	TRBV5-4	TRBJ2-7	NA	CASSPPGAPYEQYF	TGTGCCAGCAGTCCCCCAGGAGCCCCCTACGAGCAGTACTTC
TRBD2	TRBV3-1	TRBJ2-7	once	CASCQVGATSGRRYEQYF	TGTGCCAGCTGCCAAGTCGGTGCGACTAGCGGGAGGAGGTACGAGCAGTACTTC
NA	TRBV2	TRBJ2-1	NA	CASSRTRSQGSYNEQFF	TGTGCCAGCAGTCGAACGAGATCACAGGGTTCCTACAATGAGCAGTTCTTC
NA	TRBV5-1	TRBJ1-1	NA	CASSLVAKNTEAFF	TGCGCCAGCAGCTTGGTAGCGAAGAACACTGAAGCTTTCTTT
NA	TRBV11-2	TRBJ2-6	few	CASSLDTGANVLTF	TGTGCCAGCAGCTTAGATACTGGGGCCAACGTCCTGACTTTC
NA	TRBV29-1	TRBJ2-2	NA	CSAVVQGAGELFF	TGCAGCGCCGTCGTACAGGGCGCCGGGGAGCTGTTTTTT
NA	TRBV30	TRBJ1-1	few	CAWKVQWAAFF	TGTGCCTGGAAGGTCCAATGGGCGGCTTTCTTT
NA	TRBV4-2	TRBJ2-3	NA	CASSKRGDPDTDTQYF	TGTGCCAGCAGCAAAAGGGGGGACCCAGACACAGATACGCAGTATTTT
NA	TRBV5-1	TRBJ2-7	few	CASSSGRGYEQYF	TGCGCCAGCAGCTCAGGACGCGGCTACGAGCAGTACTTC
NA	TRBV28	TRBJ1-1	few	CASRPDLVDTEAFF	TGTGCCAGCAGGCCGGACTTAGTGGACACTGAAGCTTTCTTT
NA	TRBV4-3	TRBJ2-2	NA	CASSQDAAGTTWELFF	TGCGCCAGCAGCCAAGATGCAGCCGGAACGACCTGGGAGCTGTTTTTT
NA	TRBV7-2	TRBJ1-6	NA	CASSLETQAPLHF	TGTGCCAGCAGCTTAGAGACCCAGGCCCCCCTCCACTTT
NA	TRBV20-1	TRBJ2-5	NA	CSAMTGETQYF	TGCAGTGCGATGACGGGCGAGACCCAGTACTTC
TRBD2	TRBV20-1	TRBJ2-7	NA	CSAREVAGVGEQYF	TGCAGTGCTAGAGAAGTAGCGGGGGTAGGCGAGCAGTACTTC
TRBD1	TRBV6-2/TRBV6-3	TRBJ2-7	NA	CASRRGPYEQYF	TGTGCCAGCAGGAGGGGGCCCTACGAGCAGTACTTC
NA	TRBV7-8	TRBJ1-2	NA	CASSREGLGYGYTF	TGTGCCAGCAGCCGAGAGGGGCTTGGCTATGGCTACACCTTC
NA	TRBV12-3/TRBV12-4	TRBJ2-3	NA	CASKGTKQEADTQYF	TGTGCCAGCAAAGGGACGAAGCAAGAGGCAGATACGCAGTATTTT
TRBD1	TRBV7-2	TRBJ2-7	NA	CASSLGDRGPYEQYF	TGTGCCAGCAGCTTAGGGGACAGGGGCCCCTACGAGCAGTACTTC
TRBD2	TRBV6-2/TRBV6-3	TRBJ2-4	NA	CASSYWSTSGASSRKNIQYF	TGTGCCAGCAGTTACTGGTCCACTAGCGGGGCCTCTTCGCGCAAAAACATTCAGTACTTC
NA	TRBV29-1	TRBJ2-3	NA	CSVRLGSLSTDTQYF	TGCAGCGTTAGGCTCGGGTCCTTAAGCACAGATACGCAGTATTTT
TRBD2	TRBV11-1	TRBJ2-7	few	CASSLLPRGLAGDYEQYF	TGTGCCAGCAGCTTGCTTCCAAGGGGACTAGCGGGGGACTACGAGCAGTACTTC
NA	TRBV20-1	TRBJ2-5	NA	CSAREASSGTQYF	TGCAGTGCTAGAGAAGCGTCTTCGGGGACCCAGTACTTC